These 14 T cell receptor beta chains share one sample of origin, sequenced in a study of a mutant IDH1 vaccine in newly diagnosed glioma. These receptors have no known antigen. Time point noted: week 11, during vaccination. One vaccine dose held 300 ug of mutant IDH1 20-mer peptide and came with topical imiquimod. TCRdb keeps only in-frame clones here, not all; method: immunoSEQ multiplex PCR. The sample has roughly 120,000 clones, around 80% seen once. The sequenced sample was PBMCs, obtained from a glioma patient whose treatment included an IDH1 peptide vaccine. Every receptor here comes from a man aged 40-49 years with glioma.

The genes are TRBV6-4 and TRBJ2-1, with 8 bases identical to TRBD1. The CDR3 runs 15 residues. The V gene end was trimmed by 2 bases and the J gene end by 12 bases; junction bases not matched to a gene: 12. Germline-derived CDR1 and CDR2 are MRHNA and SNTAGT. The CDR3: CASSDQGQGGERQFF. CDR3 nucleotide sequence: TGTGCCAGCAGTGACCAAGGACAGGGAGGCGAGCGGCAGTTCTTC.

V gene TRBV14 combines with J gene TRBJ2-2; unclear D gene. In germline, CDR1 is SGHDN, CDR2 FVKESK. The length of the CDR3 is 17 residues. Trimming removed 1 base from V and 5 bases from J, with 17 bases in between. The CDR3, as DNA: TGTGCCAGCAGCCAAGGAACGGGCCGAGAAGGGACCGGGGAGCTGTTTTTT. Translation: CASSQGTGREGTGELFF. The whole variable domain, filled in from reference TRBV14 and TRBJ2-2, reads EAGVTQFPSHSVIEKGQTVTLRCDPISGHDNLYWYRRVMGKEIKFLLHFVKESKQDESGMPNNRFLAERTGGTYSTLKVQPAELEDSGVYFCASSQGTGREGTGELFFGEGSRLTVL.

V gene TRBV5-1 combines with J gene TRBJ2-1; D unclear. Germline CDR1 reads SGHRS; CDR2 reads YFSETQ. CDR3 size: 13 residues. V shed 0 bases and J shed 6 bases, with 7 bases lying between them. The CDR3 nucleotides read TGCGCCAGCAGCTTGGACAGCCGCAATGAGCAGTTCTTC. It translates to CASSLDSRNEQFF.

This rearrangement joins TRBV6-4 to TRBJ1-1; no firm D call. V was clipped by 9 bases and J by 3 bases, with 17 bases between them. In germline, CDR1 is MRHNA, CDR2 SNTAGT. The CDR3 covers 14 residues. The CDR3 spells CARSSRRGYTEAFF. DNA of the CDR3: TGTGCCAGGTCCAGTCGGAGAGGTTACACTGAAGCTTTCTTT.

This rearrangement joins TRBV4-3 to TRBJ2-2, with TRBD2 identical over 8 bases. After removal of 2 bases from V and 2 bases from J, the junction contained 19 bases not matched to a gene. This CDR3 has 21 residues. Germline CDR1 is LGHNA and CDR2 is YSLEER. The CDR3 region is CASSQRFGLRERGINTGELFF. CDR3 bases: TGCGCCAGCAGCCAAAGATTCGGGCTTCGGGAGCGGGGGATCAACACCGGGGAGCTGTTTTTT.

This clone was detected a few times. The genes are TRBV5-1 and TRBJ2-2, with 7 bases fitting TRBD1. Germline V gene data show CDR1 as SGHRS and CDR2 as YFSETQ. The CDR3 length is 14 residues. V was pared by 7 bases and J by 2 bases, with 5 bases of the junction left unmatched. The CDR3 DNA follows: TGCGCCAGCCAGGGGGACAGAAACACCGGGGAGCTGTTTTTT. It specifies CASQGDRNTGELFF. Full variable domain (outside the CDR3, taken from reference TRBV5-1 and TRBJ2-2): KAGVTQTPRYLIKTRGQQVTLSCSPISGHRSVSWYQQTPGQGLQFLFEYFSETQRNKGNFPGRFSGRQFSNSRSEMNVSTLELGDSALYLCASQGDRNTGELFFGEGSRLTVL.

Turning to this clone: Germline and junction disagree at one end, which may indicate a read error. This chain links TRBV7-2 with TRBJ2-1, with D perhaps TRBD1 (6 bases). From germline, CDR1 is SGHTA and CDR2 FQGNSA. The CDR3 consists of 16 residues. CDR3 region: CASSYRGGSSHNEQFF. CDR3 DNA sequence: TGTGCCAGCAGCTACCGAGGGGGTTCCTCCCACAATGAGCAGTTCTTC. Full variable domain (rest looked up from reference TRBV7-2 and TRBJ2-1): GAGVSQSPSNKVTEKGKDVELRCDPISGHTALYWYRQSLGQGLEFLIYFQGNSAPDKSGLPSDRFSAERTGGSVSTLTIQRTQQEDSAVYLCASSYRGGSSHNEQFFGPGTRLTVL.

V is TRBV7-6 and J is TRBJ2-5; D may be TRBD2 (6 bases). The CDR3 length is 13 residues. Germline CDR1 reads SGHVS; CDR2 reads FNYEAQ. Trimming took 1 base from V and 5 from J, leaving 8 bases between them. The CDR3 DNA is TGTGCCAGCAGCTTAGGCGCGGGGGAGACCCAGTACTTC. Translation gives CASSLGAGETQYF.

The V gene is TRBV7-2, the J gene TRBJ2-7; tentatively, D is TRBD2 (6 bases). V was clipped by 4 bases and J by 3 bases, with 10 bases between them. Germline V lookup: CDR1 SGHTA, CDR2 FQGNSA. CDR3 length equals 13 residues. CDR3 sequence: CASSSPDYYEQYF. The CDR3, as DNA: TGTGCCAGCAGCTCACCGGACTACTACGAGCAGTACTTC.

The rearrangement joins TRBV5-1 to TRBJ2-6; either TRBD1 or TRBD2 may fit D (5 bases each). Germline CDR1 SGHRS, CDR2 YFSETQ. The germline V and J ends were trimmed by 4 bases and 0 bases, with 14 bases remaining between them. The CDR3 length is 17 residues. CDR3 bases: TGCGCCAGCAGCGTGAGGGGCCCCAGCTCTGGGGCCAACGTCCTGACTTTC. This translates into CASSVRGPSSGANVLTF.

V gene TRBV28 combines with J gene TRBJ2-3, with D maybe TRBD1 (7 bases). The CDR3 is 14 amino acids. CDR1 MDHEN and CDR2 SYDVKM come from the germline V gene. Deletions cut 6 bases from V and 4 bases from J, with 14 bases between. CDR3 region: CASSPRGAPDTQYF. Here the CDR3 DNA reads TGTGCCAGCAGCCCCAGGGGGGCCCCAGATACGCAGTATTTT. Complete variable domain (other parts from reference TRBV28 and TRBJ2-3): DVKVTQSSRYLVKRTGEKVFLECVQDMDHENMFWYRQDPGLGLRLIYFSYDVKMKEKGDIPEGYSVSREKKERFSLILESASTNQTSMYLCASSPRGAPDTQYFGPGTRLTVL.

V and J are TRBV7-2 and TRBJ2-7, with 9 bases identical to TRBD1. Trimming cost V 0 bases and J 2 bases; bases outside gene matches: 5. The CDR3 runs 16 residues. Germline CDR1 SGHTA, CDR2 FQGNSA. Here the CDR3 reads CASSLASGTGTYEQYF. The CDR3 DNA is TGTGCCAGCAGCTTAGCCTCCGGGACAGGGACCTACGAGCAGTACTTC.

This clone was seen once. V gene TRBV4-3 combines with J gene TRBJ2-1, with D unresolved. V was pared by 1 base and J by 0 bases, with 7 bases between. The CDR3 is 15 amino acids. Germline-derived CDR1 and CDR2 are LGHNA and YSLEER. The CDR3 region has the DNA TGCGCCAGCAGCCAAGTAAAGAGCTCCTACAATGAGCAGTTCTTC. Its translation is CASSQVKSSYNEQFF.

Here the CDR3 reads CSVFRRQGPSYEQYF. CDR3 nucleotides: TGCAGCGTCTTTCGCCGACAGGGCCCCTCCTACGAGCAGTACTTC. This chain joins TRBV29-1 and TRBJ2-7, with 7 bases identical to TRBD1. The CDR3 runs 15 residues. V shed 6 bases, J shed 0 bases, and the junction held 11 bases outside the gene matches. Germline lookup yields CDR1 SQVTM and CDR2 ANQGSEA.